This T cell receptor beta chain originates from a study of T-cell reconstitution after alpha-beta-depleted transplantation in children. Study outcomes and limitations: Diversity and T-cell counts at one year after transplant derived mostly from new T cells. Where alpha-beta T cells came from about two months after transplant was reportedly several hundred expanded graft clones.

Trimming took 2 bases from V and 0 from J; bases not matched to a gene: 10. Germline-derived CDR1 and CDR2 are LNHDA and SQIVND (reference sequence). This CDR3 is built from 18 residues. Points on this clonotype: Its antigen is undetermined.

The authors prepared the TCRbeta library with unique molecular identifiers. TCRdb itself ran the PCR reads through MiXCR, one entry per CDR3 protein. The sample includes around 200,000 distinct CDR3 sequences, 7% to 9% seen only once; the top ten take approximately 40%. This sequence originates from a male patient between 2 and 10 years old who had a stem cell transplant for acute myeloid leukemia, so the T cells may come from the graft donor. The chain recombines TRBV19 with TRBJ2-1, with TRBD1 identical over 7 bases. This material consisted of PBMCs, mostly from graft donor cells, taken 360 days after TCRalphabeta/CD19-depleted stem cell transplant. The chain's CDR3 is CASSIRGQIMSSYNEQFF. CDR3 bases: TGTGCCAGTAGTATAAGGGGACAGATAATGAGCTCCTACAATGAGCAGTTCTTC.